This T cell receptor (beta chain) was identified during a study of siplizumab effects on memory and regulatory T cells. Study context: Each responder-stimulator pair had a siplizumab 1 ug/mL reaction and a drug-free control.

This clone was picked up a small number of times. No antigen is known for it. Coculture of mixed lymphocyte reaction cells was performed at 37°C for approximately 6 days. The reaction combined CFSE-labelled responder PBMCs and Violet Dye-labelled stimulator PBMCs at a 1:1 ratio. The germline CDR1 and CDR2 sequences are MNHNY and SVGAGI (reference sequence). Trimming cost V 0 bases and J 0 bases, with 6 bases left between them. CDR3 length: 14 amino acids. The protocol was immunoSEQ multiplex PCR, while the TCRdb copy is restricted to in-frame clones and leaves out a portion. The sample comprises approximately 20,000 clones, roughly two fifths of which are singletons, and about 6% rests with the top ten.

The sample was CFSE-low (dividing) CD4+ T cells sorted from an allogeneic mixed lymphocyte reaction. V gene TRBV6-6 combines with J gene TRBJ2-7, with D hard to call. This receptor was identified in a human donor in good health; the cells came from an allogeneic mixed lymphocyte reaction. Some clones in this sample may be carry-over from other donors' samples. The CDR3 DNA is TGTGCCAGCAGTTACTCGATGGTCTCCTACGAGCAGTACTTC. As protein: CASSYSMVSYEQYF.